This TCR beta chain originates from a study of cytomegalovirus exposure and HLA in healthy donors. Study information: Earlier results showed roughly 120 million unique TCR beta sequences derived from about 179 million T cells. Genotyping of 398 donors showed that over 65% belonged to the Caucasian-associated ancestry cluster. Study results and caveats: By a later analysis, the bulk of CMV-associated TCR beta chains appeared HLA-restricted. Later examination showed HLA-associated TCR beta chains had greater clonal expansion than equally common others.

About this clone itself: Its cognate antigen is unknown.

The germline V gene has CDR1 MNHNY and CDR2 SVGAGI (reference sequence). The V gene lost 7 bases and the J gene lost 6 bases, with 8 bases spanning the gap. The CDR3 is made up of 11 amino acids. The PCR employed 60 Vbeta primers together with 13 Jbeta primers. Profiling relied on immunoSEQ multiplex PCR, and the TCRdb table lists in-frame clones only, not all of them. In the table there are 100,000 or so clones, over 80% of which are singletons. Material: PBMCs. The source is a man aged 18 to 29 in good health and CMV-seronegative. This sequence joins TRBV6-6 and TRBJ2-3; D remains unclear. CDR3: CASNHGDTQYF. The CDR3 DNA reads as TGTGCCAGCAACCACGGGGATACGCAGTATTTT.